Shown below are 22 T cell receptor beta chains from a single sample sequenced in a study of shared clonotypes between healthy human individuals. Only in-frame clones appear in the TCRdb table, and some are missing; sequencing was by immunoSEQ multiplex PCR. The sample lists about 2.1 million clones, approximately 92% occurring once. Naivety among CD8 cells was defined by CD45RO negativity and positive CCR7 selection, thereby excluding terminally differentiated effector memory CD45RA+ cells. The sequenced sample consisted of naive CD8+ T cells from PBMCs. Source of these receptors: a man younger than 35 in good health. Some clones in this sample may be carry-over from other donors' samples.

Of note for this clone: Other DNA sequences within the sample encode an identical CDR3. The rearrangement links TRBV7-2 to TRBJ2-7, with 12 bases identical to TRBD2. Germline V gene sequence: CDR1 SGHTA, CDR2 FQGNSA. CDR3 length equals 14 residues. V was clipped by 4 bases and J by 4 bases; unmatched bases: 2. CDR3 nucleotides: TGTGCCAGCAGCTCACTAGCGGGAGGATACGAGCAGTACTTC. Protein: CASSSLAGGYEQYF.

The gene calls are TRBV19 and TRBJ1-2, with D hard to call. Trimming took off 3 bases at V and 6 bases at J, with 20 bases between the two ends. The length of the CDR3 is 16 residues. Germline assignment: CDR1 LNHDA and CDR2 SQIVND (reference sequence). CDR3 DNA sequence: TGTGCCAGTAGTATGTCTGTAAGGTCAGGAAGGAATGGCTACACCTTC. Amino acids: CASSMSVRSGRNGYTF.

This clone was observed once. The CDR3 sequence is CASSLWGAGALTGELFF. As DNA, the CDR3 is TGCGCCAGCAGCTTGTGGGGGGCGGGAGCCCTCACCGGGGAGCTGTTTTTT. The rearrangement uses TRBV5-1 and TRBJ2-2; a weak D match, TRBD2 (7 bases). CDR1 is SGHRS and CDR2 is YFSETQ in the germline V gene. The CDR3 sequence is 17 residues long. The V end lost 1 base, the J end lost 4 bases, and 17 bases lay between the germline ends.

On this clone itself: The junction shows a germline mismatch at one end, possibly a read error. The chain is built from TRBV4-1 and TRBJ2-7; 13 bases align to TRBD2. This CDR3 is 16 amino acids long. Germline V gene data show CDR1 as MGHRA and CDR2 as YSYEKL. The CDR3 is CANSQPGTSGAYEQYF. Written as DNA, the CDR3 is TGCGCCAACAGCCAACCCGGGACTAGCGGGGCATACGAGCAGTACTTC.

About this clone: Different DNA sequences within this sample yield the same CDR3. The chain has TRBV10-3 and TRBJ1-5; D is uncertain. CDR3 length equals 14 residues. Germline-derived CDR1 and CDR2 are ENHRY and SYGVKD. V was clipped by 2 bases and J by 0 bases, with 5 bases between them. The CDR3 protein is CAISEPDSNQPQHF. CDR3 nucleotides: TGTGCCATCAGTGAGCCGGATAGCAATCAGCCCCAGCATTTT.

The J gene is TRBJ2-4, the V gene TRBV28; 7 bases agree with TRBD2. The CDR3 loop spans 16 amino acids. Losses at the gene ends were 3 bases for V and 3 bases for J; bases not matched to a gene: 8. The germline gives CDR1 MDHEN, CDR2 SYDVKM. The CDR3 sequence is CASSLTRGRDKNIQYF. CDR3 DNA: TGTGCCAGCAGTTTGACCCGGGGGAGGGACAAAAACATTCAGTACTTC.

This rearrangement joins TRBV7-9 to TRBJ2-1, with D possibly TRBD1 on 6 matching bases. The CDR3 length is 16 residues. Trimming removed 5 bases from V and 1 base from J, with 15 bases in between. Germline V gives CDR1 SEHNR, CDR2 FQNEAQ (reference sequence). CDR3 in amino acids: CASSPPSGQSYNEQFF. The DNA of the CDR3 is TGTGCCAGCAGCCCACCCAGCGGACAGTCCTACAATGAGCAGTTCTTC.

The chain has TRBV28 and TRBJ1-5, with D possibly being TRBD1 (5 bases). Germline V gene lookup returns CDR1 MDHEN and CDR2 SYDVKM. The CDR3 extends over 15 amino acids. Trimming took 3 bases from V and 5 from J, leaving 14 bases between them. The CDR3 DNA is TGTGCCAGCAGTTTCAGGGCCGAGATCGATCAGCCCCAGCATTTT. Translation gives CASSFRAEIDQPQHF.

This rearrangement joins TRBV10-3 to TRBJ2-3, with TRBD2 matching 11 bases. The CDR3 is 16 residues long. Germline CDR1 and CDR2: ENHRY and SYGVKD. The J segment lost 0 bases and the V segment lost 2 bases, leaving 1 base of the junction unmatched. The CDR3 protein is CAISERLAGSTDTQYF. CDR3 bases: TGTGCCATCAGTGAGAGACTAGCGGGGAGCACAGATACGCAGTATTTT.

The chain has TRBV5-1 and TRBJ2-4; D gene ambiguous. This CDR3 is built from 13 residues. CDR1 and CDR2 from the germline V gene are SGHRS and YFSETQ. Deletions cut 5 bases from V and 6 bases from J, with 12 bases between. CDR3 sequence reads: CASRFPEGNIQYF. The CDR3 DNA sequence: TGCGCCAGCAGGTTCCCGGAAGGAAACATTCAGTACTTC.

The CDR3 spells CASSLPFSGANVLTF. For the CDR3, the DNA is TGTGCCAGCAGTTTGCCCTTCTCTGGGGCCAACGTCCTGACTTTC. The J gene is TRBJ2-6, the V gene TRBV28; D unclear. The CDR3 spans 15 residues. V lost 3 bases and J lost 0, with 6 bases in between. Germline-derived CDR1 and CDR2 are MDHEN and SYDVKM.

CDR3 in amino acids: CASSLVGHGELFF. The CDR3 bases are TGTGCCAGCAGCTTAGTCGGCCACGGGGAGCTGTTTTTT. The V call is TRBV7-9, the J call TRBJ2-2, with unresolved D. This CDR3 has 13 residues. Germline CDR1 is SEHNR and CDR2 is FQNEAQ (reference sequence). Deletions cut 1 base from V and 7 bases from J, with 7 bases between. Based on the CDR3 plus reference TRBV7-9 and TRBJ2-2, the full variable domain is DTGVSQNPRHKITKRGQNVTFRCDPISEHNRLYWYRQTLGQGPEFLTYFQNEAQLEKSRLLSDRFSAERPKGSFSTLEIQRTEQGDSAMYLCASSLVGHGELFFGEGSRLTVL.

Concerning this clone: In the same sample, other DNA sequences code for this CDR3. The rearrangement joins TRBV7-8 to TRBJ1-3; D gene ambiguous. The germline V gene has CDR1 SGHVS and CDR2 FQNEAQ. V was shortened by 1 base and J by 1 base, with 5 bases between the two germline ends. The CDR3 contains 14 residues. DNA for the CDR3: TGTGCCAGCAGCTTAGTGAGTTCTGGAAACACCATATATTTT. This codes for CASSLVSSGNTIYF.

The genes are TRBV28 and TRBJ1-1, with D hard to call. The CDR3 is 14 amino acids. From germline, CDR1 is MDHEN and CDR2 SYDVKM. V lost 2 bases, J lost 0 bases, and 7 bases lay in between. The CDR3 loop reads CASSLTAMNTEAFF. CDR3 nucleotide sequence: TGTGCCAGCAGTTTAACAGCCATGAACACTGAAGCTTTCTTT.

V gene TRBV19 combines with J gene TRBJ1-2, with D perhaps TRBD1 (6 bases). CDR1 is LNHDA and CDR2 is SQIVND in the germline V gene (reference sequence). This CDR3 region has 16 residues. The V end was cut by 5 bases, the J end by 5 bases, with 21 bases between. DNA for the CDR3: TGTGCCAGTAGTCCCATTCGCAGGGGCGCAGGGTATGGCTACACCTTC. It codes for CASSPIRRGAGYGYTF.

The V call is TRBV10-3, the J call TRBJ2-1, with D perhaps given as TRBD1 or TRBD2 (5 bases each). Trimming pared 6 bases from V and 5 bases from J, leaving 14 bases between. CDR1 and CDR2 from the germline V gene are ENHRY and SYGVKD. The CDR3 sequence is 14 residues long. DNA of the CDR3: TGTGCCATCAGAGACTCGGGACGTGACAATGAGCAGTTCTTC. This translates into CAIRDSGRDNEQFF.

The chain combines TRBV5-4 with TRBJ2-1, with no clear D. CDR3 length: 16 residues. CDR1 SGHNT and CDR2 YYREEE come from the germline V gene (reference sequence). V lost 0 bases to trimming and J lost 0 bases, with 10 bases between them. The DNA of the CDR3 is TGTGCCAGCAGCTTGGAGGCGCCCAACTCCTACAATGAGCAGTTCTTC. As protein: CASSLEAPNSYNEQFF.

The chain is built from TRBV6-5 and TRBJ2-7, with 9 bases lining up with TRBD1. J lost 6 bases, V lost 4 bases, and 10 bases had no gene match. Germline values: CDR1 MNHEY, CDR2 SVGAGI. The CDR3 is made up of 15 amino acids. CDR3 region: CASSLSGQGPLEQYF. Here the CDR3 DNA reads TGTGCCAGCAGTTTGAGCGGACAGGGGCCTCTCGAGCAGTACTTC.

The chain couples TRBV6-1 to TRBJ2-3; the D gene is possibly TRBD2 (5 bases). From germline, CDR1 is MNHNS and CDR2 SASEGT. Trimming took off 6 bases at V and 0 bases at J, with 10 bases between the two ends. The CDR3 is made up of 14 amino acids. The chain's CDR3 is CASRTRGSTDTQYF. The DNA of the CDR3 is TGTGCCAGCAGGACCCGGGGAAGCACAGATACGCAGTATTTT.

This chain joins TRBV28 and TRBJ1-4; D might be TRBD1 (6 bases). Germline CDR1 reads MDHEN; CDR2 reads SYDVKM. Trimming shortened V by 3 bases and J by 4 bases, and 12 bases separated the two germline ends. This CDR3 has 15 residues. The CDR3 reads CASSFRGRGNEKLFF. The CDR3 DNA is TGTGCCAGCAGTTTTAGGGGCAGGGGTAATGAAAAACTGTTTTTT.

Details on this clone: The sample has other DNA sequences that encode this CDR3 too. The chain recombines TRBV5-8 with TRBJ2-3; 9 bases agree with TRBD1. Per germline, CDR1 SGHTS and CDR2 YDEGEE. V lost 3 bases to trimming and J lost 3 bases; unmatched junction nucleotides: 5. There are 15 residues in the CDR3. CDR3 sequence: CASSSGTGSTDTQYF. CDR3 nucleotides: TGTGCCAGCAGCTCCGGGACAGGGTCGACAGATACGCAGTATTTT.

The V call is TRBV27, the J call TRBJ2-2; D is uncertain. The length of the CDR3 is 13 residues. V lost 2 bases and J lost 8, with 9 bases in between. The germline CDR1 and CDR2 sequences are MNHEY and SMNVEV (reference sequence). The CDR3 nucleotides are TGTGCCAGCAGTTTACTACGCACAGGGGAGCTGTTTTTT. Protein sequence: CASSLLRTGELFF.